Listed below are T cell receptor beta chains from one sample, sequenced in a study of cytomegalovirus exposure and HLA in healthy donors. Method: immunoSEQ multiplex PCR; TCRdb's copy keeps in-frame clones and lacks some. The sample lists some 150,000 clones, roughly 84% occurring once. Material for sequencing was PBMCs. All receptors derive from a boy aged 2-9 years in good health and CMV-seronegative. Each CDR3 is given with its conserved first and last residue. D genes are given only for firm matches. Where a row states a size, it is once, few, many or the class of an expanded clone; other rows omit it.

CASSLSRTGDTEAFF | TGTGCCAGCAGCTTAAGTCGGACAGGGGACACTGAAGCTTTCTTT | . | TRBJ1-1 | TRBV7-9 | TRBD1
CASRPRRGGADTQYF | TGTGCCAGCAGACCCCGGAGGGGCGGCGCAGATACGCAGTATTTT | . | TRBJ2-3 | TRBV6-5 | .
CASSVTGGPHTGELFF | TGTGCCAGCAGCGTAACTGGAGGCCCCCACACCGGGGAGCTGTTTTTT | . | TRBJ2-2 | TRBV9 | .
CASSQVPYSGVWTGELFF | TGCGCCAGCAGCCAAGTCCCCTATTCGGGGGTGTGGACCGGGGAGCTGTTTTTT | . | TRBJ2-2 | TRBV4-3 | .
CASSRGGTGELFF | TGTGCCAGCAGCCGCGGGGGCACCGGGGAGCTGTTTTTT | once | TRBJ2-2 | TRBV7-3 | TRBD2
CASSYITGYPHEQYF | TGTGCCAGCAGTTACATTACAGGGTATCCCCACGAGCAGTACTTC | . | TRBJ2-7 | TRBV6-5 | .
CASSVAPQGAKVNTEAFF | TGTGCCAGCAGTGTAGCTCCTCAGGGGGCTAAGGTGAACACTGAAGCTTTCTTT | . | TRBJ1-1 | TRBV2 | TRBD1
CASKNHRSGWGSPLHF | TGTGCCAGTAAAAATCACCGGAGCGGTTGGGGTTCACCCCTCCACTTT | . | TRBJ1-6 | TRBV19 | .
CASSLGRGVSPLHF | TGTGCCAGCAGCTTAGGGAGGGGCGTGTCACCCCTCCACTTT | few | TRBJ1-6 | TRBV7-9 | .
CSVYRGGTEAFF | TGCAGCGTGTACAGGGGAGGCACTGAAGCTTTCTTT | . | TRBJ1-1 | TRBV29-1 | TRBD1
CASQDRGAFF | TGTGCCAGCCAGGACAGGGGAGCTTTCTTT | . | TRBJ1-1 | TRBV2 | TRBD1
CASTTAYQETQYF | TGTGCCAGTACGACTGCATACCAAGAGACCCAGTACTTC | . | TRBJ2-5 | TRBV6-1 | .
CASSPQGAQKVKLFF | TGTGCCAGCAGTCCTCAGGGGGCACAGAAGGTAAAACTGTTTTTT | . | TRBJ1-4 | TRBV27 | TRBD1
CASSPRDREMIAFF | TGCGCCAGCAGCCCCCGGGACAGGGAGATGATAGCTTTCTTT | . | TRBJ1-1 | TRBV4-1 | TRBD1
CASRDRFTEAFF | TGTGCCAGTCGGGACAGGTTTACTGAAGCTTTCTTT | . | TRBJ1-1 | TRBV19 | TRBD1